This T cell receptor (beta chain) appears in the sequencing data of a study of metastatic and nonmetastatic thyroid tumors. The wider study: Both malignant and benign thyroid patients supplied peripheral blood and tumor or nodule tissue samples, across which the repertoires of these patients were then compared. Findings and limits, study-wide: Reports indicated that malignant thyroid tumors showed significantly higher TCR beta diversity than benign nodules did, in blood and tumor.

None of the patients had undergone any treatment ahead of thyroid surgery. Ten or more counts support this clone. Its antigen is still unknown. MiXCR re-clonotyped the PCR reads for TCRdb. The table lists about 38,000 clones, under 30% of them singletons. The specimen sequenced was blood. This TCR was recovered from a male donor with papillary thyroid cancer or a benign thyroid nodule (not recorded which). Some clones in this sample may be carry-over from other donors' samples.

The DNA of the CDR3 is TGTGCCAGCAAGGACAGCCTGGCTGCCGGGGAGCTGTTTTTT. It translates to CASKDSLAAGELFF. The chain couples TRBV2 to TRBJ2-2; tentative D call: TRBD1 (6 bases). The V gene lost 7 bases and the J gene lost 6 bases, with 15 bases spanning the gap. The CDR3 has 14 amino acids. Germline-derived CDR1 and CDR2 are SNHLY and FYNNEI.